One sample yielded the 17 T cell receptor beta chains listed below, sequenced in a study of shared clonotypes between healthy human individuals. Only in-frame clones appear in the TCRdb table, and some are missing; sequencing was by immunoSEQ multiplex PCR. The sample records 2 million to 2.5 million clones, approximately 96% being singletons. Material for sequencing was naive CD4+ T cells sorted from blood. Subset of the sample: CD45RA+ positively selected. These receptors were taken from a man aged 18-30 years in good health.

The V gene is TRBV2, the J gene TRBJ2-5; perhaps TRBD2 as D (6 bases). V was shortened by 5 bases and J by 4 bases, with 14 bases between the two germline ends. The CDR3 runs 14 residues. CDR1 and CDR2 from the germline V gene are SNHLY and FYNNEI. CDR3 bases: TGTGCCAGCAGTTGGGCTAGCGTAGGAGAGACCCAGTACTTC. Residues: CASSWASVGETQYF.

In regard to this clone: This CDR3 is also generated by other DNA sequences in the sample. The chain uses TRBV6-6 and TRBJ2-7; 7 bases match TRBD1. CDR1 is MNHNY and CDR2 is SVGAGI in the germline V gene (reference sequence). The length of the CDR3 is 15 residues. V shed 2 bases and J 3 bases; nucleotides not matched to a gene: 7. The DNA of the CDR3 is TGTGCCAGCAGTTACGGGGCAGGGGGAAGCTACGAGCAGTACTTC. It is translated as CASSYGAGGSYEQYF.

This chain joins TRBV2 and TRBJ2-5; 13 positions match TRBD2. Trimming took 6 bases from V and 2 from J; bases not matched to a gene: 12. The CDR3 is made up of 18 amino acids. CDR1 and CDR2 (germline): SNHLY, FYNNEI. CDR3 sequence: CASSSGTSGRAGQETQYF. For the CDR3, the DNA is TGTGCCAGCAGCTCCGGAACTAGCGGGAGGGCGGGGCAAGAGACCCAGTACTTC.

The chain couples TRBV18 to TRBJ1-1, with D uncertain. Trimming removed 3 bases from V and 7 bases from J, with 9 bases in between. This CDR3 is built from 12 residues. Germline V gene lookup returns CDR1 KGHSH and CDR2 LQKENI. The CDR3 DNA follows: TGTGCCAGCTCACCTGACAAAGGTGAAGCTTTCTTT. This encodes CASSPDKGEAFF.

The chain employs TRBV11-2 and TRBJ2-7; 12 bases align to TRBD2. CDR3 length: 16 residues. The germline V gene has CDR1 SGHAT and CDR2 FQNNGV. V was clipped by 4 bases and J by 2 bases; unmatched bases: 6. As DNA, the CDR3 is TGTGCCAGCAGCTCCAGGACTAGCGGGGTCCCCTACGAGCAGTACTTC. Its protein is CASSSRTSGVPYEQYF.

This chain joins TRBV6-5 and TRBJ2-7; no reliable D call. Trimming took 2 bases from V and 5 from J, leaving 13 bases between them. This CDR3 is built from 14 residues. CDR1 is MNHEY and CDR2 is SVGAGI in the germline V gene. The CDR3 coding sequence is TGTGCCAGCAGTTACGGTATACAGAACCACGAGCAGTACTTC. This translates into CASSYGIQNHEQYF.

This clone was observed once. This chain joins TRBV4-1 and TRBJ1-2; D is possibly TRBD1 (5 bases). Germline lookup yields CDR1 MGHRA and CDR2 YSYEKL. CDR3 length equals 13 residues. V shed 2 bases and J shed 4 bases, with 8 bases lying between them. Here the CDR3 reads CASSQMGLYGYTF. CDR3 DNA: TGCGCCAGCAGCCAAATGGGGCTCTATGGCTACACCTTC.

The rearrangement uses TRBV25-1 and TRBJ1-2, with D possibly TRBD1 on 5 matching bases. Trimming stripped 3 bases from V and 4 bases from J, with 12 bases between. The germline gives CDR1 MGHDK, CDR2 SYGVNS. CDR3 size: 14 residues. The CDR3 DNA reads TGTGCCAGCAGTGACGGCGCAGGGTCCTATGGCTACACCTTC. As protein: CASSDGAGSYGYTF.

The chain carries TRBV2 and TRBJ2-1, with unresolved D. Trimming shortened V by 3 bases and J by 7 bases, and 16 bases separated the two germline ends. This CDR3 is built from 15 residues. Germline CDR1 reads SNHLY; CDR2 reads FYNNEI. The CDR3 loop is CASSELSAVGNEQFF. The CDR3 bases are TGTGCCAGCAGTGAGTTATCGGCAGTCGGTAATGAGCAGTTCTTC.

The chain has TRBV11-2 and TRBJ1-2; weak D call: TRBD1 (6 bases). Looked up from germline, CDR1 is SGHAT and CDR2 is FQNNGV. V lost 2 bases and J lost 8, with 18 bases in between. CDR3 length equals 15 residues. CDR3 sequence: CASSLLIGTPRGYTF. The CDR3 bases are TGTGCCAGCAGCTTACTCATCGGGACACCCCGCGGCTACACCTTC.

Comments on this clone: The sample holds other DNA sequences that translate to the same CDR3. The gene calls are TRBV19 and TRBJ2-5; 7 bases are a match to TRBD2. This CDR3 is 14 amino acids long. J gave up 5 bases and V 5 bases, and 8 bases lay outside the gene matches. The V gene's germline CDR1 is LNHDA and CDR2 SQIVND (reference sequence). The CDR3 sequence: CASSGGGLGETQYF. The CDR3 DNA reads TGTGCCAGTAGTGGGGGAGGGTTGGGCGAGACCCAGTACTTC.

V and J are TRBV19 and TRBJ2-7; TRBD1 aligns across 7 bases. The CDR3 totals 15 residues. The V gene's germline CDR1 is LNHDA and CDR2 SQIVND (reference sequence). V trimming: 5 bases; J trimming: 0 bases; junction bases outside the gene matches: 7. The CDR3, as DNA: TGTGCCAGTAGTTCCGACAGGGTCAGCTCCTACGAGCAGTACTTC. It specifies CASSSDRVSSYEQYF.

This chain links TRBV5-1 with TRBJ2-7, with a tentative D call TRBD2 (5 bases). The CDR3 is made up of 14 amino acids. Germline assignment: CDR1 SGHRS and CDR2 YFSETQ. The V end lost 4 bases, the J end lost 7 bases, and 18 bases lay between the germline ends. CDR3 in amino acids: CASSATTSSGEQYF. The CDR3 nucleotides are TGCGCCAGCAGCGCAACGACTTCCTCGGGGGAGCAGTACTTC.

The V call is TRBV10-2, the J call TRBJ2-7; 13 bases map to TRBD2. Losses at the gene ends were 3 bases for V and 2 bases for J; bases not matched to a gene: 4. Per germline, CDR1 WSHSY and CDR2 SAAADI. This CDR3 region has 16 residues. CDR3 region: CASSDETSGRTYEQYF. In DNA, the CDR3 is TGCGCCAGCAGTGACGAGACTAGCGGGAGGACCTACGAGCAGTACTTC.

The rearrangement links TRBV11-2 to TRBJ1-5; no clear D gene. V was clipped by 2 bases and J by 1 base, with 3 bases between them. The CDR3 has 13 residues. Per germline, CDR1 SGHAT and CDR2 FQNNGV. The CDR3 DNA reads as TGTGCCAGCAGCTTAAACAGCAATCAGCCCCAGCATTTT. This sequence encodes CASSLNSNQPQHF.

The chain joins TRBV4-1 to TRBJ1-2, with unresolved D. V was shortened by 2 bases and J by 2 bases, with 9 bases between the two germline ends. Germline values: CDR1 MGHRA, CDR2 YSYEKL. The CDR3 runs to 14 residues. The CDR3, as DNA: TGCGCCAGCAGCCAATTTGGTTGGAACTATGGCTACACCTTC. Translated, it gives CASSQFGWNYGYTF.

The chain uses TRBV6-5 and TRBJ1-1; 8 nucleotides match TRBD1. The germline gives CDR1 MNHEY, CDR2 SVGAGI. The CDR3 length is 13 residues. Trimming cost V 5 bases and J 5 bases; bases outside gene matches: 4. The CDR3 is CASSVDRVTEAFF. CDR3 DNA: TGTGCCAGCAGTGTGGACAGGGTAACTGAAGCTTTCTTT.